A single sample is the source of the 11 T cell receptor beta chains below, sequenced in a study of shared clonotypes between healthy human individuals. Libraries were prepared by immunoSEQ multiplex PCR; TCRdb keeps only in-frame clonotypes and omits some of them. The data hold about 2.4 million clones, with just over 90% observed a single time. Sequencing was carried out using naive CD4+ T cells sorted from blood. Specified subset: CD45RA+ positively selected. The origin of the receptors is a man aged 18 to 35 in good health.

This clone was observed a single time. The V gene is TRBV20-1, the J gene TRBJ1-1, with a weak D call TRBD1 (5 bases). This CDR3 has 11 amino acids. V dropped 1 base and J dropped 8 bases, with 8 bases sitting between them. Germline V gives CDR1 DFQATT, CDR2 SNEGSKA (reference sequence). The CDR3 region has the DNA TGCAGTGCTAGAGGGACACCCGAAGCTTTCTTT. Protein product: CSARGTPEAFF.

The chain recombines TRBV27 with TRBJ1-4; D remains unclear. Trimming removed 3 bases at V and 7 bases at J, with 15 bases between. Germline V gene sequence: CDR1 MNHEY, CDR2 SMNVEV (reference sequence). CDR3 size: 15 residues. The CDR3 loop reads CASSFSETPGEKLFF. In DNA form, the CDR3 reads TGTGCCAGCAGTTTTTCGGAAACCCCAGGTGAAAAACTGTTTTTT.

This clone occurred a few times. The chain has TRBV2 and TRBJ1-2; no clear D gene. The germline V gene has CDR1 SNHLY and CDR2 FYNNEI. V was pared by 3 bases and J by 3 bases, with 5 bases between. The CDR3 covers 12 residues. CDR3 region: CASSDWDYGYTF. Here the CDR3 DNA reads TGTGCCAGCAGTGATTGGGACTATGGCTACACCTTC.

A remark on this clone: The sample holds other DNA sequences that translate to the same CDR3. The CDR3 reads CASSSGGPTDTQYF. In DNA, the CDR3 is TGCGCCAGCAGCTCCGGGGGCCCCACAGATACGCAGTATTTT. The rearrangement links TRBV5-1 to TRBJ2-3, with D perhaps TRBD1 or TRBD2 (6 bases each). V was shortened by 3 bases and J by 2 bases, with 10 bases between the two germline ends. The CDR3 is 14 amino acids. The germline CDR1 and CDR2 sequences are SGHRS and YFSETQ.

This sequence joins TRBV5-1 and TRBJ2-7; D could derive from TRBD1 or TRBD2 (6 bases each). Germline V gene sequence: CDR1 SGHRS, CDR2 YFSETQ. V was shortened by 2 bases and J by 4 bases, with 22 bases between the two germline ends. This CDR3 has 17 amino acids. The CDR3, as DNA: TGCGCCAGCAGCTTAAGGCACGACAGGACTACAAGTTACGAGCAGTACTTC. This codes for CASSLRHDRTTSYEQYF.

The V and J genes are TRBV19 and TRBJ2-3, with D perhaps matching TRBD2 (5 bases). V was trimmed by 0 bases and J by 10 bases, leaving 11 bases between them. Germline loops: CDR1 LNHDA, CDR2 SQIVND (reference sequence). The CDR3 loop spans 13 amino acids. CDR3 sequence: CASSIDQTTAQYF. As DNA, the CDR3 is TGTGCCAGTAGTATAGATCAGACTACCGCGCAGTATTTT.

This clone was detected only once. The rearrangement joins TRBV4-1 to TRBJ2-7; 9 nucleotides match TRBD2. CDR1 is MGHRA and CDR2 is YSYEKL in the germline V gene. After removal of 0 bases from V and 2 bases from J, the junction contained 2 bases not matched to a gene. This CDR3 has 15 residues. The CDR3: CASSQDLAGAYEQYF. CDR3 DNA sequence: TGCGCCAGCAGCCAAGATTTAGCGGGAGCCTACGAGCAGTACTTC.

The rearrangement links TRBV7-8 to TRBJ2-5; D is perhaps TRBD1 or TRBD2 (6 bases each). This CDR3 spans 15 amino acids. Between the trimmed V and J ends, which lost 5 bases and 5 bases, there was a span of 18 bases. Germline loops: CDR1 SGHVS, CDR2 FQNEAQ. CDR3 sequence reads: CASSPWGASRETQYF. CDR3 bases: TGTGCCAGCAGCCCATGGGGGGCTAGCAGGGAGACCCAGTACTTC.

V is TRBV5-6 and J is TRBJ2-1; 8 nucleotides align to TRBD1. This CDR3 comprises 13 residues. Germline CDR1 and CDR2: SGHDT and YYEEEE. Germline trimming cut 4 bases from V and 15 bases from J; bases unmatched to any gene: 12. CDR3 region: CASSPHPETGVFF. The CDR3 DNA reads TGTGCCAGCAGCCCGCATCCCGAGACAGGGGTGTTCTTC. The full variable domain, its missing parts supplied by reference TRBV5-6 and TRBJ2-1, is DAGVTQSPTHLIKTRGQQVTLRCSPKSGHDTVSWYQQALGQGPQFIFQYYEEEERQRGNFPDRFSGHQFPNYSSELNVNALLLGDSALYLCASSPHPETGVFFGPGTRLTVL.

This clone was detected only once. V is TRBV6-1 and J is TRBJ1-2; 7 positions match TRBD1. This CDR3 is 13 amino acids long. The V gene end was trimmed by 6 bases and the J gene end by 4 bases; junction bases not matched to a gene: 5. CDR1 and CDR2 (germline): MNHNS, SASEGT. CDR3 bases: TGTGCCAGCAGCGACAGGGAGTTCTATGGCTACACCTTC. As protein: CASSDREFYGYTF.

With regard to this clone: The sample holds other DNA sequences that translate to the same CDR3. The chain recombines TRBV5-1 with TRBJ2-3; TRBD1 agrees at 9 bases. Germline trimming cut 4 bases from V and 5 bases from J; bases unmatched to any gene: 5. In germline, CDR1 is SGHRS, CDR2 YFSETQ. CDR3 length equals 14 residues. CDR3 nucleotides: TGCGCCAGCAGCCTGGGACAGGGAGGAGATACGCAGTATTTT. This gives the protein CASSLGQGGDTQYF.